The 6 T cell receptor beta chains in this list originate from one sample, sequenced in a study of T cell responses to AZD1222 COVID-19 vaccine. This table comes from immunoSEQ multiplex PCR, and its TCRdb copy is limited to in-frame clones, with some not included. The data contain fewer than 200,000 clones, 70% to 90% of them singletons. Sequencing was performed on peripheral blood, taken on day 0 of AZD1222 vaccination. Source of these receptors: an adult in good health.

This chain uses TRBV6-5 with TRBJ2-5, with TRBD1 matching 8 bases. This CDR3 comprises 15 residues. With 5 bases clipped from V and 2 bases from J, the junction kept 7 bases outside the gene matches. Germline V gives CDR1 MNHEY, CDR2 SVGAGI. In nucleotides, the CDR3 is TGTGCCAGCAGTAACGCCGGGACAGGACAAGAGACCCAGTACTTC. Translating gives CASSNAGTGQETQYF.

This clone was observed a single time. The rearrangement joins TRBV6-5 to TRBJ2-1; tentative D call: TRBD1 (6 bases). CDR3 length: 14 residues. Trimming stripped 8 bases from V and 3 bases from J, with 14 bases between. The germline CDR1 and CDR2 sequences are MNHEY and SVGAGI. DNA for the CDR3: TGTGCCAGCGCGAAACAGGGTGACTACAATGAGCAGTTCTTC. Amino acid sequence: CASAKQGDYNEQFF.

The rearrangement links TRBV6-5 to TRBJ1-1, with unresolved D. CDR1 and CDR2 (germline): MNHEY, SVGAGI. The CDR3 is 12 residues long. V was clipped by 5 bases and J by 4 bases, with 8 bases between them. The CDR3 loop reads CASSHGGTEAFF. The CDR3 region has the DNA TGTGCCAGCAGTCATGGAGGCACTGAAGCTTTCTTT.

The chain couples TRBV5-1 to TRBJ1-4, with D maybe TRBD1 (5 bases). Germline V gives CDR1 SGHRS, CDR2 YFSETQ. V was trimmed by 0 bases and J by 2 bases, leaving 8 bases between them. This CDR3 comprises 15 residues. CDR3 sequence (DNA): TGCGCCAGCAGCTTGGAGGAGGGGACTAATGAAAAACTGTTTTTT. It yields the protein CASSLEEGTNEKLFF.

The J gene is TRBJ1-3, the V gene TRBV4-3; D unclear. Trimming left V 0 bases short and J 4 bases short, with 7 bases between. The length of the CDR3 is 14 residues. Per the germline V gene, CDR1 is LGHNA and CDR2 is YSLEER. The CDR3 spells CASSQEGWGNTIYF. CDR3 nucleotides: TGCGCCAGCAGCCAAGAGGGGTGGGGAAACACCATATATTTT.

This chain uses TRBV2 with TRBJ1-5, with 8 positions matching TRBD1. The V segment lost 3 bases and the J segment 6 bases; nucleotides outside the gene matches: 4. CDR3 size: 14 residues. Looked up from germline, CDR1 is SNHLY and CDR2 is FYNNEI. The CDR3 reads CASSEGTGGQPQHF. As DNA, the CDR3 is TGTGCCAGCAGTGAGGGGACAGGTGGTCAGCCCCAGCATTTT.